This is a list of T cell receptor beta chains from one sample in a study of blood T cells in healthy people across ages. TCRdb re-derived calls from the 5' RACE reads in MiXCR, one entry per CDR3 protein. The table lists roughly 1,500,000 distinct CDR3 sequences, about 31% of them singletons, with around 11% in the top ten. Sequencing was done on a sample of blood. These receptor sequences come from a woman aged 25-40 years in good health. The CDR3 runs from the conserved cysteine through the conserved F or W. D genes are given only for firm matches. The listing skips clone size in some rows; elsewhere it reads once, few, many or a size class.

clone_size d_call j_call v_call cdr3_aa cdr3_nt
NA TRBD1 TRBJ2-7 TRBV7-2 CASSSGTGQIEQYF TGTGCCAGCAGCTCCGGGACAGGGCAAATCGAGCAGTACTTC
NA TRBD2 TRBJ2-1 TRBV10-3 CAISPGTSGHNEQFF TGTGCCATCAGCCCCGGGACTAGCGGACACAATGAGCAGTTCTTC
NA TRBD2 TRBJ2-7 TRBV15 CATSRGAGWGYEQYF TGTGCCACCAGCAGGGGAGCGGGATGGGGGTACGAGCAGTACTTC
many TRBD1 TRBJ2-3 TRBV4-2 CASSQDLIASLRGTDTQYF TGTGCCAGCAGCCAAGATTTGATAGCTAGCCTCAGGGGGACAGATACGCAGTATTTT
NA NA TRBJ1-5 TRBV20-1 CSARVSRMSNQPQHF TGCAGTGCTAGAGTGAGCAGGATGAGCAATCAGCCCCAGCATTTT
NA NA TRBJ1-2 TRBV11-2 CASSRTTTRSYGYTF TGTGCCAGCAGCCGGACCACTACAAGATCCTATGGCTACACCTTC
NA NA TRBJ2-7 TRBV20-1 CSARGLDTNYEQYF TGCAGTGCTAGAGGACTTGACACTAACTACGAGCAGTACTTC
once TRBD2 TRBJ2-3 TRBV6-1 CASKQRGSSDTQYF TGTGCCAGCAAGCAGCGGGGTTCGTCGGATACGCAGTATTTT
NA NA TRBJ2-5 TRBV25-1 CASSGTGGSRETQYF TGTGCCAGCAGCGGGACCGGGGGATCTAGGGAGACCCAGTACTTC
few TRBD2 TRBJ2-1 TRBV11-2 CASSPIAGGKSSYNEQFF TGTGCCAGCAGCCCAATAGCGGGGGGGAAGAGCTCCTACAATGAGCAGTTCTTC
few NA TRBJ1-2 TRBV15 CATSRDAPYGYTF TGCGCCACCAGCAGAGATGCCCCCTATGGCTACACCTTC
many TRBD2 TRBJ2-7 TRBV4-1 CASSQDRSGNSYEQYF TGCGCCAGCAGCCAAGATCGAAGCGGGAATTCCTACGAGCAGTACTTC
NA TRBD1 TRBJ1-6 TRBV20-1 CSARPTGESYNSPLHF TGCAGTGCTAGACCTACAGGGGAGTCCTATAATTCACCCCTCCACTTT
many NA TRBJ2-7 TRBV29-1 CSVARGSYEQYF TGCAGCGTTGCGCGGGGCTCCTACGAGCAGTACTTC
few NA TRBJ2-1 TRBV28 CASSFGRFNEQFF TGTGCCAGCAGTTTCGGGCGGTTTAATGAGCAGTTCTTC
few NA TRBJ1-4 TRBV20-1 CSPGFRVGEKLFF TGCAGTCCGGGTTTTCGGGTCGGCGAAAAACTGTTTTTT
NA NA TRBJ1-2 TRBV5-1 CASSLEDSVYTF TGCGCCAGCAGCTTGGAGGACAGCGTATACACCTTC
NA NA TRBJ1-1 TRBV2 CASSESRVEAFF TGTGCCAGCAGTGAATCTCGGGTGGAAGCTTTCTTT
many NA TRBJ1-1 TRBV7-9 CASSQGWTEAFF TGTGCCAGCAGCCAGGGTTGGACTGAAGCTTTCTTT
many TRBD1 TRBJ2-7 TRBV20-1 CSAGGTGSSYEQYF TGCAGTGCTGGGGGGACAGGGAGCTCCTACGAGCAGTACTTC
few NA TRBJ2-3 TRBV12-3/TRBV12-4 CASRKGLSSTDTQYF TGTGCCAGCAGAAAGGGGCTGAGCAGCACAGATACGCAGTATTTT
NA TRBD1 TRBJ1-1 TRBV5-1 CASSPDRTDEAFF TGCGCCAGCAGCCCGGACAGGACTGATGAAGCTTTCTTT
few NA TRBJ2-5 TRBV6-6 CASSRGGGGRETQYF TGTGCCAGCAGTAGGGGAGGGGGCGGACGAGAGACCCAGTACTTC
many NA TRBJ2-5 TRBV20-1 CSARQGFQETQYF TGCAGTGCTAGACAAGGATTCCAAGAGACCCAGTACTTC
NA NA TRBJ2-7 TRBV7-2 CASSFGPLGTYEQYF TGTGCCAGCAGCTTCGGGCCCCTCGGCACCTACGAGCAGTACTTC
few TRBD1 TRBJ2-5 TRBV11-2 CASSPGQGRVDETQYF TGTGCCAGCAGCCCAGGACAGGGTAGGGTCGACGAGACCCAGTACTTC
NA NA TRBJ2-7 TRBV7-9 CASSSKGLPYEQYF TGTGCCAGCAGTTCCAAGGGCCTACCCTACGAGCAGTACTTC
NA NA TRBJ2-5 TRBV2 CASRKRAKRTETQYF TGTGCCAGCAGAAAAAGGGCCAAAAGGACGGAGACCCAGTACTTC
few TRBD2 TRBJ2-5 TRBV28 CASSRGLAESETQYF TGTGCCAGCAGTCGTGGACTAGCCGAATCAGAGACCCAGTACTTC
NA NA TRBJ2-1 TRBV6-1 CASKIQEWGWNEQFF TGTGCCAGCAAAATACAGGAATGGGGGTGGAATGAGCAGTTCTTC
NA NA TRBJ2-7 TRBV7-9 CASSSFRGGTYEQYF TGTGCCAGCAGCTCTTTCAGGGGAGGTACCTACGAGCAGTACTTC
NA NA TRBJ2-5 TRBV29-1 CSVRSHARSAQETQYF TGCAGCGTTCGCTCTCACGCCCGGAGCGCACAAGAGACCCAGTACTTC
NA NA TRBJ2-3 TRBV5-6 CASSSQYF TGTGCCAGCAGTTCGCAGTATTTT